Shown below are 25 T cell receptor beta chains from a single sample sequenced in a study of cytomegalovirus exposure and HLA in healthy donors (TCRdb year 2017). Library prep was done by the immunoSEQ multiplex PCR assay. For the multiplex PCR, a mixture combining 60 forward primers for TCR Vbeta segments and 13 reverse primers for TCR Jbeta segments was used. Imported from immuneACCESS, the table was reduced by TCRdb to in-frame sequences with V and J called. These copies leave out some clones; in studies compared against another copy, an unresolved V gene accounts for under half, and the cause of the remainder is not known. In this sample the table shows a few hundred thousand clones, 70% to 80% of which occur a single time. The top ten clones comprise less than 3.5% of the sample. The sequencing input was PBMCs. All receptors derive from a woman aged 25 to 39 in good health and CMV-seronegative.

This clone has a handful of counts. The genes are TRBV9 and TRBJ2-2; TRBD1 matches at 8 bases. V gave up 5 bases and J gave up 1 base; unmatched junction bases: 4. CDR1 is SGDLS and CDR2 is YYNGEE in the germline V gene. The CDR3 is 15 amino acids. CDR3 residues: CASRTGTGNTGELFF. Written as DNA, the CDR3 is TGTGCCAGCAGGACCGGGACAGGGAACACCGGGGAGCTGTTTTTT.

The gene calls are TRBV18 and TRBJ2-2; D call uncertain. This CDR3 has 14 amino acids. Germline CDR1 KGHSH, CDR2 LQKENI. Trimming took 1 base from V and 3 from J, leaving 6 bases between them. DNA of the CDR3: TGTGCCAGCTCACCACTTCCGGACACCGGGGAGCTGTTTTTT. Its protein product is CASSPLPDTGELFF.

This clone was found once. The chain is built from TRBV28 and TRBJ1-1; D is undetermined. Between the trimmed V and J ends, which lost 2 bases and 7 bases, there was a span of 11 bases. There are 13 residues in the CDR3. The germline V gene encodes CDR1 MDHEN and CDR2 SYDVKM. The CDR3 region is CASSLSGSGEAFF. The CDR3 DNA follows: TGTGCCAGCAGTTTAAGTGGCAGCGGTGAAGCTTTCTTT.

CDR3 residues: CASSPLQRTNYGYTF. Here the CDR3 DNA reads TGTGCCAGCAGCCCATTACAGAGAACCAACTATGGCTACACCTTC. V and J are TRBV4-2 and TRBJ1-2; D not certain. This CDR3 comprises 15 residues. CDR1 and CDR2 from the germline V gene are LGHNA and YNFKEQ. V lost 4 bases to trimming and J lost 2 bases, with 14 bases between them.

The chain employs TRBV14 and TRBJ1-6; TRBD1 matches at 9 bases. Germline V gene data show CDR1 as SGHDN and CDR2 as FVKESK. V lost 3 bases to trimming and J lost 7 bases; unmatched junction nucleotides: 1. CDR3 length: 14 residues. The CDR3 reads CASSHGTGNSPLHF. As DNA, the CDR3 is TGTGCCAGCAGCCATGGGACAGGGAATTCACCCCTCCACTTT.

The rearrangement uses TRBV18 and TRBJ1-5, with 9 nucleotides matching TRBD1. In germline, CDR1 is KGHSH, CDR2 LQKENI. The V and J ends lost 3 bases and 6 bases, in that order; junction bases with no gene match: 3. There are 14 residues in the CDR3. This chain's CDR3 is CASSPGQGVQPQHF. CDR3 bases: TGTGCCAGCTCACCGGGACAGGGTGTTCAGCCCCAGCATTTT. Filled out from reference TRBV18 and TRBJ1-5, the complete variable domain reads NAGVMQNPRHLVRRRGQEARLRCSPMKGHSHVYWYRQLPEEGLKFMVYLQKENIIDESGMPKERFSAEFPKEGPSILRIQQVVRGDSAAYFCASSPGQGVQPQHFGDGTRLSIL.

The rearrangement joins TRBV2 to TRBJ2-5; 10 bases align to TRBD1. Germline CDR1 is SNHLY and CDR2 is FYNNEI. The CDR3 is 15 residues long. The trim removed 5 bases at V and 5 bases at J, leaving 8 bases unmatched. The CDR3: CASSTGTGVWETQYF. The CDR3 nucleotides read TGTGCCAGCAGTACCGGGACAGGGGTGTGGGAGACCCAGTACTTC.

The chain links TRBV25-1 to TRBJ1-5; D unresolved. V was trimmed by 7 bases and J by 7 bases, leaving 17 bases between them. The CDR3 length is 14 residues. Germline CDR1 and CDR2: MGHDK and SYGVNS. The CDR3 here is CASNHLPGDQPQHF. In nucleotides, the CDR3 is TGTGCCAGCAACCACCTACCGGGAGACCAGCCCCAGCATTTT.

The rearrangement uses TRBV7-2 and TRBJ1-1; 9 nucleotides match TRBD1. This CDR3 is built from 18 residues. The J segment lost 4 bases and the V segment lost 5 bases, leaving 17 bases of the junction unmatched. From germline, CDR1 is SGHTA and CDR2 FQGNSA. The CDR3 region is CASSRSRDRVWLGTEAFF. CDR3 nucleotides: TGTGCCAGCAGCCGCTCCCGGGACAGGGTTTGGCTGGGCACTGAAGCTTTCTTT.

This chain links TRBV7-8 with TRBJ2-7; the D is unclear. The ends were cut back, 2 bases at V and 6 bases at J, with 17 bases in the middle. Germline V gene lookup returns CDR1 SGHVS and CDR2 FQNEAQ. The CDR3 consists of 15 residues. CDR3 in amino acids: CASSLSVIPALEQYF. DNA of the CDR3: TGTGCCAGCAGCTTAAGCGTCATACCAGCGCTCGAGCAGTACTTC.

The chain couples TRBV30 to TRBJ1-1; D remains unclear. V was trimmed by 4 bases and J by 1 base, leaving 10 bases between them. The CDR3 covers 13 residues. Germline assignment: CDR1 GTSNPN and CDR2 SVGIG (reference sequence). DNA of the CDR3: TGTGCCTGGACCCCGGTCGGGAACACTGAAGCTTTCTTT. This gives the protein CAWTPVGNTEAFF. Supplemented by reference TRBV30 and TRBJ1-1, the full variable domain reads SQTIHQWPATLVQPVGSPLSLECTVEGTSNPNLYWYRQAAGRGLQLLFYSVGIGQISSEVPQNLSASRPQDRQFILSSKKLLLSDSGFYLCAWTPVGNTEAFFGQGTRLTVV.

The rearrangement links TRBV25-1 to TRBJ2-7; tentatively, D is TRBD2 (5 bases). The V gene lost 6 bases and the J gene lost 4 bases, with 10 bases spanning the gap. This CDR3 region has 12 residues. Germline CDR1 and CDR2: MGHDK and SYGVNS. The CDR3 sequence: CASSGSGYEQYF. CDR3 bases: TGTGCCAGCAGCGGAAGCGGATACGAGCAGTACTTC.

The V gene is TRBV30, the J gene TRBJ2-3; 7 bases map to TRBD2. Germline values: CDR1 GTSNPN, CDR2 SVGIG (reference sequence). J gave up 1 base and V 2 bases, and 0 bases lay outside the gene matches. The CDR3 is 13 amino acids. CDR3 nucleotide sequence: TGTGCCTGGAGTAGCGGGGGCACAGATACGCAGTATTTT. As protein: CAWSSGGTDTQYF.

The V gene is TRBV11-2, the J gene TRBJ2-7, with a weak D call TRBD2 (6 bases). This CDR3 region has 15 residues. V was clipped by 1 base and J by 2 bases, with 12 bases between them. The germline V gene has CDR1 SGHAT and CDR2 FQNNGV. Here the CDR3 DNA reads TGTGCCAGCAGCTTAGTGGGCGGGACTCCCTACGAGCAGTACTTC. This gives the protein CASSLVGGTPYEQYF.

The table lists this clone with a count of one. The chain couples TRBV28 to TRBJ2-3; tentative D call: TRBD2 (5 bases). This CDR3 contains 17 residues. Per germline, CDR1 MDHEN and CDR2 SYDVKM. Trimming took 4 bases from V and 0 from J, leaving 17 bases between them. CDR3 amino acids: CASSSLRRTFSTDTQYF. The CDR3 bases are TGTGCCAGCAGTTCCCTACGGAGGACTTTCAGCACAGATACGCAGTATTTT.

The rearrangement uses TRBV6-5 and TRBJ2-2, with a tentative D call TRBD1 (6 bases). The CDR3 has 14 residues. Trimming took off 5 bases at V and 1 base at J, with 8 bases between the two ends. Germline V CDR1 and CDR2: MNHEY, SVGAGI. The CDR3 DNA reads TGTGCCAGCAGTCAGACAGGGAACACCGGGGAGCTGTTTTTT. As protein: CASSQTGNTGELFF.

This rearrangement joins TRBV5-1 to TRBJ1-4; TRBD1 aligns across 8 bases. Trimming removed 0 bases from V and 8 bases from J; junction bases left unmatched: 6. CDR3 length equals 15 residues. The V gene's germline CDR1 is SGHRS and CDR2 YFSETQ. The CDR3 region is CASSLGQGAPEKLFF. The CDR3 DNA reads TGCGCCAGCAGCTTGGGCCAGGGGGCGCCCGAAAAACTGTTTTTT. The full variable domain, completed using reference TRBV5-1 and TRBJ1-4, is KAGVTQTPRYLIKTRGQQVTLSCSPISGHRSVSWYQQTPGQGLQFLFEYFSETQRNKGNFPGRFSGRQFSNSRSEMNVSTLELGDSALYLCASSLGQGAPEKLFFGSGTQLSVL.

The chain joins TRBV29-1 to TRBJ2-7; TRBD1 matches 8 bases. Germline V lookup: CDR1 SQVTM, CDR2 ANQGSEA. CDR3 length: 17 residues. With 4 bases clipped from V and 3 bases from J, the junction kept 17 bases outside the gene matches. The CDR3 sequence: CSVGGFRGQGFYYEQYF. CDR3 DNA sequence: TGCAGCGTTGGGGGGTTTCGAGGACAGGGTTTTTACTACGAGCAGTACTTC.

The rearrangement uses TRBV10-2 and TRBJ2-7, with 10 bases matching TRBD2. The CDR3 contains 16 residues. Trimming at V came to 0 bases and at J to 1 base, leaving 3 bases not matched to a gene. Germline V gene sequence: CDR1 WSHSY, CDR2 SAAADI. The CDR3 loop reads CASSESPSGGSYEQYF. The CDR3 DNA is TGCGCCAGCAGTGAGTCCCCTAGCGGGGGTTCCTACGAGCAGTACTTC.

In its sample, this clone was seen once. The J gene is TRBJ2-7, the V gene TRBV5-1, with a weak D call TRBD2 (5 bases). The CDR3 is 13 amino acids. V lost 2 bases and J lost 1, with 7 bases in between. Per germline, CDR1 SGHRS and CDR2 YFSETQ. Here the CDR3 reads CASSFGLSYEQYF. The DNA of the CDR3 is TGCGCCAGCAGCTTCGGACTTTCCTACGAGCAGTACTTC.

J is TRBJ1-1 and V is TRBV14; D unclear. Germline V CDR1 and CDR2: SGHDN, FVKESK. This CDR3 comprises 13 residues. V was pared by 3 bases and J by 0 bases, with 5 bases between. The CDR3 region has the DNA TGTGCCAGCAGCCAGGCAATGAACACTGAAGCTTTCTTT. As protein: CASSQAMNTEAFF.

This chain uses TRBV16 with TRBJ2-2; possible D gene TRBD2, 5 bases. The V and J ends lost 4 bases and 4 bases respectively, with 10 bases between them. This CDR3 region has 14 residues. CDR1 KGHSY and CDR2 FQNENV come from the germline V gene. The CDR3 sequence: CASSLPRGTGELFF. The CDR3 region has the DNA TGTGCCAGCAGCCTGCCCCGGGGCACCGGGGAGCTGTTTTTT.

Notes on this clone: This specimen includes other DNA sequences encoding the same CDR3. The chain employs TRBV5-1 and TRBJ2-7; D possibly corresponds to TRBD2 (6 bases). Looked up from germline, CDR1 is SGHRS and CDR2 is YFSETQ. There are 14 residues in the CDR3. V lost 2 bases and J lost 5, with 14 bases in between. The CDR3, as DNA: TGCGCCAGCAGCTTAACGGGGGTTCCCCACGAGCAGTACTTC. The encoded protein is CASSLTGVPHEQYF.

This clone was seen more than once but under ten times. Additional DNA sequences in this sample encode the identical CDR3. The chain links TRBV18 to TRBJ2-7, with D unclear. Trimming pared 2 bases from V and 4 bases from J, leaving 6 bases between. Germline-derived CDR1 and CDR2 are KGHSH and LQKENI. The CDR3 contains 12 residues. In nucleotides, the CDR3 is TGTGCCAGCTCACCAGCGCGGTACGAGCAGTACTTC. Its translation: CASSPARYEQYF.

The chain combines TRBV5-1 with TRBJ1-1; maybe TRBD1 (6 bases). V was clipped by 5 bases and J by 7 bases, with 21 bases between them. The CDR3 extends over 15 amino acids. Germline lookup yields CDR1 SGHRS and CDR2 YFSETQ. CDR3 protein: CASSLTGNRGDEAFF. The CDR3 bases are TGCGCCAGCAGTCTCACAGGGAACAGAGGAGATGAAGCTTTCTTT.